This paragraph covers one TCR beta chain sequence. The record originates from a study of OX40 agonist ivuxolimab in advanced cancers. This CDR3 is 13 amino acids long. V gave up 4 bases and J gave up 2 bases; unmatched junction bases: 2. Germline V lookup: CDR1 SGHRS, CDR2 YFSETQ. The data were produced by immunoSEQ multiplex PCR, yet TCRdb's version contains in-frame clones alone and is incomplete. The sample consists of tens of thousands of clones, roughly 87% of them appearing once. This material consisted of CD4+ or CD8+ T cells sorted from blood, taken in a trial of the OX40 agonist ivuxolimab. The chain links TRBV5-1 to TRBJ2-7, with TRBD1 identical over 8 bases. The sequence came from an adult with an advanced solid tumor such as melanoma, head and neck, liver or kidney cancer. The CDR3 sequence is CASSRDRTYEQYF. The CDR3 DNA is TGCGCCAGCAGCCGGGACAGGACCTACGAGCAGTACTTC.